This entry lists 24 T cell receptor beta chains sequenced from one sample in a study of cytomegalovirus exposure and HLA in healthy donors. Both 60 Vbeta primers and 13 Jbeta primers went into the PCR. Sequencing was performed with immunoSEQ multiplex PCR; in TCRdb, only in-frame clones are kept and a portion is missing. Among 130,000 to 150,000 clones listed, 80% were seen once. Sequencing used PBMCs. The source is a man aged 25-45 years in good health and CMV-seronegative.

This clone has more than one count but fewer than ten. This chain links TRBV12-5 with TRBJ1-5, with TRBD1 identical over 8 bases. Germline V gene data show CDR1 as LGHNT and CDR2 as FRNRAP. The CDR3 is 14 residues long. V gave up 2 bases and J gave up 5 bases; unmatched junction bases: 2. CDR3 sequence (DNA): TGTGCTAGTGGTTTGTCAGGGGGCGATCAGCCCCAGCATTTT. Translation: CASGLSGGDQPQHF.

The chain recombines TRBV27 with TRBJ1-2; TRBD1 agrees at 8 bases. CDR1 is MNHEY, CDR2 SMNVEV, per germline (reference sequence). This CDR3 spans 15 amino acids. J lost 3 bases, V lost 6 bases, and 9 bases had no gene match. CDR3 DNA sequence: TGTGCCAGCAGCCCTGGGACAGGACTCTACTATGGCTACACCTTC. This sequence encodes CASSPGTGLYYGYTF.

The chain has TRBV4-1 and TRBJ1-5; 9 nucleotides agree with TRBD1. Germline V lookup: CDR1 MGHRA, CDR2 YSYEKL. The CDR3 runs to 19 residues. V was pared by 4 bases and J by 1 base, with 14 bases of the junction left unmatched. CDR3 DNA: TGCGCCAGCAGCCGAAGCACAGGGGGCAAGAGAGAAAGCAATCAGCCCCAGCATTTT. Its protein is CASSRSTGGKRESNQPQHF.

The count of this clone is one. CDR3 protein: CASSQNSWGANYGYTF. The DNA for the CDR3 is TGTGCCAGCAGTCAAAACTCATGGGGGGCTAACTATGGCTACACCTTC. This chain connects TRBV27 to TRBJ1-2; possible D gene TRBD1, 5 bases. V lost 5 bases and J 0 bases, leaving 16 bases between the germline ends. Germline CDR1 is MNHEY and CDR2 is SMNVEV (reference sequence). The CDR3 contains 16 residues.

The chain links TRBV29-1 to TRBJ2-4; perhaps TRBD2 as D (5 bases). V shed 3 bases and J shed 8 bases, with 14 bases lying between them. Germline CDR1 SQVTM, CDR2 ANQGSEA. This CDR3 comprises 13 residues. Here the CDR3 DNA reads TGCAGCGTTGACCAAGGGAGTGGGGACATTCAGTACTTC. Translation: CSVDQGSGDIQYF. The full variable domain, in which reference TRBV29-1 and TRBJ2-4 provide the parts outside the CDR3, is SAVISQKPSRDICQRGTSLTIQCQVDSQVTMMFWYRQQPGQSLTLIATANQGSEATYESGFVIDKFPISRPNLTFSTLTVSNMSPEDSSIYLCSVDQGSGDIQYFGAGTRLSVL.

The chain couples TRBV5-1 to TRBJ2-1; TRBD2 agrees at 7 bases. Per germline, CDR1 SGHRS and CDR2 YFSETQ. With 1 base clipped from V and 5 bases from J, the junction kept 6 bases outside the gene matches. The CDR3 contains 15 residues. The chain's CDR3 is CASSLSGGGNNEQFF. CDR3 bases: TGCGCCAGCAGCTTGTCTGGCGGGGGAAACAATGAGCAGTTCTTC. The whole variable domain, filled in from reference TRBV5-1 and TRBJ2-1, reads KAGVTQTPRYLIKTRGQQVTLSCSPISGHRSVSWYQQTPGQGLQFLFEYFSETQRNKGNFPGRFSGRQFSNSRSEMNVSTLELGDSALYLCASSLSGGGNNEQFFGPGTRLTVL.

J is TRBJ2-1 and V is TRBV19; D call uncertain. V lost 5 bases and J lost 10, with 24 bases in between. Germline V CDR1 and CDR2: LNHDA, SQIVND (reference sequence). The CDR3 runs 16 residues. CDR3 amino acids: CASSQQSGIRVGEQFF. In DNA, the CDR3 is TGTGCCAGTAGTCAACAATCCGGCATCCGGGTCGGCGAGCAGTTCTTC.

This clone was observed a single time. The chain is built from TRBV5-1 and TRBJ1-1, with unresolved D. CDR3 length: 15 amino acids. Germline V gene sequence: CDR1 SGHRS, CDR2 YFSETQ. The V and J ends lost 1 base and 6 bases respectively, with 16 bases between them. CDR3 sequence (DNA): TGCGCCAGCAGCTTGACCACTTGGGCCTCCGCTGAAGCTTTCTTT. This codes for CASSLTTWASAEAFF. Supplemented by reference TRBV5-1 and TRBJ1-1, the full variable domain reads KAGVTQTPRYLIKTRGQQVTLSCSPISGHRSVSWYQQTPGQGLQFLFEYFSETQRNKGNFPGRFSGRQFSNSRSEMNVSTLELGDSALYLCASSLTTWASAEAFFGQGTRLTVV.

This chain links TRBV6-5 with TRBJ2-7; TRBD2 is a possible D gene (5 bases). The CDR3 runs 13 residues. Germline loops: CDR1 MNHEY, CDR2 SVGAGI. Trimming stripped 0 bases from V and 5 bases from J, with 8 bases between. As DNA, the CDR3 is TGTGCCAGCAGTTACTCTCGGGATAACGAGCAGTACTTC. This translates into CASSYSRDNEQYF.

The J gene is TRBJ1-3, the V gene TRBV27, with D maybe TRBD1 (5 bases). The CDR3 extends over 15 amino acids. Germline V CDR1 and CDR2: MNHEY, SMNVEV (reference sequence). V was trimmed by 1 base and J by 4 bases, leaving 11 bases between them. CDR3 region: CASSLLQAPGNTIYF. The CDR3 coding sequence is TGTGCCAGCAGTTTATTACAGGCACCAGGAAACACCATATATTTT.

This clone came up once. The chain couples TRBV7-6 to TRBJ2-5; TRBD2 agrees at 9 bases. The CDR3 covers 18 residues. Germline V gene data show CDR1 as SGHVS and CDR2 as FNYEAQ. The junction had 12 bases not matched to a gene; V was cut back by 1 base and J by 3 bases. The CDR3 reads CASSLVAGVASAEETQYF. CDR3 DNA: TGTGCCAGCAGCTTAGTAGCGGGAGTAGCTTCGGCCGAAGAGACCCAGTACTTC.

The chain employs TRBV2 and TRBJ2-2; 9 bases map to TRBD2. CDR1 and CDR2 (germline): SNHLY, FYNNEI. The CDR3 consists of 15 residues. The ends lost 5 bases at V and 4 bases at J; junction bases unmatched: 5. CDR3 in DNA: TGTGCCAGCAGTAATCTAGCGGGACGCACCGGGGAGCTGTTTTTT. It encodes CASSNLAGRTGELFF.

The gene calls are TRBV6-5 and TRBJ1-2, with D possibly TRBD1 on 6 matching bases. This CDR3 spans 12 amino acids. Germline lookup yields CDR1 MNHEY and CDR2 SVGAGI. Trimming took 4 bases from V and 4 from J, leaving 7 bases between them. The CDR3: CASSSDSYGYTF. CDR3 bases: TGTGCCAGCAGTTCGGACAGCTATGGCTACACCTTC.

The chain couples TRBV29-1 to TRBJ2-5, with 8 positions matching TRBD1. The CDR3 has 13 residues. Unmatched junction bases numbered 4, after V lost 1 base and J lost 6 bases. CDR1 and CDR2 (germline): SQVTM, ANQGSEA. CDR3 nucleotides: TGCAGCGTTGAAGGAGACAGGGGAAAGACCCAGTACTTC. Translating it yields CSVEGDRGKTQYF.

This clone has more than one count but fewer than ten. This chain connects TRBV5-1 to TRBJ1-1; no clear D gene. CDR1 is SGHRS, CDR2 YFSETQ, per germline. The CDR3 loop spans 12 amino acids. The ends were cut back, 0 bases at V and 5 bases at J, with 5 bases in the middle. The CDR3, as DNA: TGCGCCAGCAGCTTGGAGACTACTGAAGCTTTCTTT. It yields the protein CASSLETTEAFF.

This chain connects TRBV7-9 to TRBJ2-5; the match to TRBD1 covers 7 bases. The J call is in doubt because the DNA end fits TRBJ2-7 better. CDR1 and CDR2 from the germline V gene are SEHNR and FQNEAQ (reference sequence). CDR3 length equals 14 residues. The CDR3: CASTSRDRDYEQYF. The CDR3 DNA sequence: TGTGCCAGCACCTCCCGGGACAGAGACTACGAGCAGTACTTC.

This clone has only one observation. The V call is TRBV15, the J call TRBJ2-2, with D perhaps matching TRBD2 (6 bases). Germline V gene lookup returns CDR1 LNHNV and CDR2 YYDKDF (reference sequence). V was cut by 4 bases and J by 3 bases, with 9 bases left in between. This CDR3 is 14 amino acids long. For the CDR3, the DNA is TGTGCCACCAGCACCGGAGGGGACACCGGGGAGCTGTTTTTT. It encodes CATSTGGDTGELFF. The variable domain in full, with the rest retrieved from reference TRBV15 and TRBJ2-2, is DAMVIQNPRYQVTQFGKPVTLSCSQTLNHNVMYWYQQKSSQAPKLLFHYYDKDFNNEADTPDNFQSRRPNTSFCFLDIRSPGLGDTAMYLCATSTGGDTGELFFGEGSRLTVL.

This chain uses TRBV15 with TRBJ1-4; D call uncertain. This CDR3 contains 13 residues. V was pared by 0 bases and J by 12 bases, with 11 bases between. Per the germline V gene, CDR1 is LNHNV and CDR2 is YYDKDF (reference sequence). The CDR3 coding sequence is TGTGCCACCAGCAGAGATGGCCAGTTCGAACTGTTTTTT. Protein sequence: CATSRDGQFELFF.

The chain has TRBV28 and TRBJ2-7; TRBD1 aligns across 7 bases. The germline V gene encodes CDR1 MDHEN and CDR2 SYDVKM. This CDR3 spans 13 amino acids. The V segment lost 9 bases and the J segment 6 bases; nucleotides outside the gene matches: 11. The CDR3 reads CASGGTGAAEQYF. The CDR3 coding sequence is TGTGCCAGTGGGGGAACAGGGGCGGCCGAGCAGTACTTC.

The chain couples TRBV25-1 to TRBJ1-1, with D possibly matching TRBD1 (6 bases). Between the trimmed V and J ends, which lost 3 bases and 1 base, there was a span of 9 bases. From germline, CDR1 is MGHDK and CDR2 SYGVNS. The CDR3 totals 14 residues. Written as DNA, the CDR3 is TGTGCCAGCAGTGAGCAGACAGGGAACACTGAAGCTTTCTTT. This encodes CASSEQTGNTEAFF. The full variable domain, with the rest looked up from reference TRBV25-1 and TRBJ1-1, is EADIYQTPRYLVIGTGKKITLECSQTMGHDKMYWYQQDPGMELHLIHYSYGVNSTEKGDLSSESTVSRIRTEHFPLTLESARPSHTSQYLCASSEQTGNTEAFFGQGTRLTVV.

In this sample, this clone turned up once. One end of the junction fails to match germline, which may point to a read error. This chain links TRBV4-2 with TRBJ1-2; the match to TRBD1 covers 7 bases. This CDR3 comprises 16 residues. Germline lookup yields CDR1 LGHNA and CDR2 YNFKEQ. CDR3 nucleotides: TGTGCCAGCAGCCAAGACGGACAGGCAAGGAAAGGAGGCTACCCCTTC. Amino acids: CASSQDGQARKGGYPF.

This clone was seen a few times. The chain recombines TRBV5-1 with TRBJ2-2; no definite D call. The V end lost 0 bases, the J end lost 1 base, and 7 bases lay between the germline ends. Germline V CDR1 and CDR2: SGHRS, YFSETQ. The CDR3 runs to 15 residues. CDR3 amino acids: CASSLALQNTGELFF. The CDR3 DNA follows: TGCGCCAGCAGCTTGGCCTTACAGAACACCGGGGAGCTGTTTTTT.

A remark on this clone: A junction end diverges from the germline sequence, so it may reflect a read error. The chain uses TRBV5-4 and TRBJ1-1; D possibly corresponds to TRBD1 (5 bases). Germline lookup yields CDR1 SGHNT and CDR2 YYREEE (reference sequence). The CDR3 sequence is 14 residues long. The CDR3 protein is CASSLARDLNPRRF. CDR3 bases: TGTGCCAGCAGCTTGGCAAGGGACTTAAACCCTCGGAGGTTT.

J is TRBJ2-6 and V is TRBV19, with TRBD1 matching over 7 bases. The length of the CDR3 is 18 residues. V gave up 1 base and J gave up 4 bases; unmatched junction bases: 10. CDR1 LNHDA and CDR2 SQIVND come from the germline V gene (reference sequence). The CDR3 loop reads CASSIGPHEGAGANVLTF. Here the CDR3 DNA reads TGTGCCAGTAGTATAGGTCCACACGAGGGGGCAGGGGCCAACGTCCTGACTTTC.